The source of this T cell receptor beta chain is a study of CD8 T cells in Susac syndrome. This clonotype was recorded only once. Random hexamers were used to reverse transcribe about 0.5 to 1 ug of RNA. TCRdb re-analysed the immunoSEQ multiplex PCR reads in MiXCR, keeping a single row per CDR3 protein. The sample lists about 190,000 distinct CDR3 sequences; around 93% were seen once. Sequencing of TCR beta drew on CD8+ and CD4+ T cells from blood. The diagnostic criteria were recently defined, and patients with Susac syndrome met them for definite or probable disease. CDR1 and CDR2 (germline): MNHEY, SMNVEV (reference sequence). The CDR3 runs to 14 residues. Trimming shortened V by 6 bases and J by 6 bases, and 15 bases separated the two germline ends.

This TCR derives from a human donor with Susac syndrome. The material sequenced was CD8+ T cells from PBMCs. This chain uses TRBV27 with TRBJ1-5, with TRBD1 as a possible D gene (5 bases). CDR3 region: CASSLGPSPQPQHF. The CDR3 DNA follows: TGTGCCAGCAGCCTGGGGCCCAGCCCTCAGCCCCAGCATTTT.